These 27 T cell receptor beta chains originate from one sample sequenced in a study of cytomegalovirus exposure and HLA in healthy donors (dated by TCRdb to about 2017). The library was prepared using the immunoSEQ multiplex PCR assay. For the multiplex PCR, a mixture combining 60 forward primers for TCR Vbeta segments and 13 reverse primers for TCR Jbeta segments was used. TCRdb stores this immuneACCESS table with in-frame sequences only. Part of the clones is absent; in the studies checked, under half of the shortfall reflects unresolved V genes, and no reason is known for the rest. The sample table holds around 180,000 clones, of which 85% were seen once. Together, the top ten hold 1% of the sample. The source material was PBMCs. All receptors derive from a boy aged 2 to 10 in good health and CMV-seronegative.

The rearrangement links TRBV20-1 to TRBJ2-7; TRBD2 is a possible D gene (5 bases). The germline CDR1 and CDR2 sequences are DFQATT and SNEGSKA (reference sequence). This CDR3 comprises 9 residues. The CDR3 nucleotides read TGCACTAGGACTTCCCCCGGGTACTTC. Its translation: CTRTSPGYF.

V is TRBV14 and J is TRBJ1-3; possible D gene TRBD1, 6 bases. V lost 4 bases, J lost 0 bases, and 16 bases lay in between. The CDR3 is 17 residues long. Looked up from germline, CDR1 is SGHDN and CDR2 is FVKESK. CDR3 residues: CASSRRGTANSGNTIYF. The CDR3 DNA reads as TGTGCCAGCAGCCGAAGGGGGACCGCCAACTCTGGAAACACCATATATTTT.

The gene calls are TRBV5-1 and TRBJ2-5; 11 positions match TRBD1. The germline V gene has CDR1 SGHRS and CDR2 YFSETQ. The junction had 6 bases not matched to a gene; V was cut back by 4 bases and J by 4 bases. CDR3 length equals 15 residues. CDR3 amino acids: CASSEGQGVRETQYF. In nucleotides, the CDR3 is TGCGCCAGCAGCGAGGGACAGGGGGTACGAGAGACCCAGTACTTC. The full variable domain, with the rest looked up from reference TRBV5-1 and TRBJ2-5, is KAGVTQTPRYLIKTRGQQVTLSCSPISGHRSVSWYQQTPGQGLQFLFEYFSETQRNKGNFPGRFSGRQFSNSRSEMNVSTLELGDSALYLCASSEGQGVRETQYFGPGTRLLVL.

The chain has TRBV18 and TRBJ1-2; perhaps TRBD1 as D (6 bases). The CDR3 is made up of 14 amino acids. Germline V gene lookup returns CDR1 KGHSH and CDR2 LQKENI. Deletions cut 0 bases from V and 7 bases from J, with 12 bases between. In DNA, the CDR3 is TGTGCCAGCTCACCACCGTCAGGGGCTGGTGGCTACACCTTC. Translating it yields CASSPPSGAGGYTF.

This chain connects TRBV27 to TRBJ1-1; 8 bases match TRBD1. The CDR3 has 13 residues. Unmatched junction bases numbered 1, after V lost 3 bases and J lost 4 bases. Per the germline V gene, CDR1 is MNHEY and CDR2 is SMNVEV (reference sequence). The CDR3 sequence is CASSLTGATEAFF. CDR3 sequence (DNA): TGTGCCAGCAGTTTGACAGGGGCCACTGAAGCTTTCTTT.

CDR3 sequence reads: CASSPTGTAGDTQYF. The CDR3 bases are TGCGCCAGCAGCCCAACCGGGACAGCCGGAGATACGCAGTATTTT. J is TRBJ2-3 and V is TRBV5-1; 7 nucleotides line up with TRBD1. V shed 4 bases, J shed 5 bases, and the junction held 10 bases outside the gene matches. The germline V gene encodes CDR1 SGHRS and CDR2 YFSETQ. This CDR3 comprises 15 residues.

The chain carries TRBV19 and TRBJ2-2; 8 positions agree with TRBD2. CDR1 and CDR2 (germline): LNHDA, SQIVND (reference sequence). This CDR3 has 15 residues. V lost 1 base and J lost 4; bases outside the gene matches: 2. CDR3 region: CASSIASGCTGELFF. As DNA, the CDR3 is TGTGCCAGTAGTATAGCTAGCGGGTGCACCGGGGAGCTGTTTTTT. Variable domain in full (rest from reference TRBV19 and TRBJ2-2): DGGITQSPKYLFRKEGQNVTLSCEQNLNHDAMYWYRQDPGQGLRLIYYSQIVNDFQKGDIAEGYSVSREKKESFPLTVTSAQKNPTAFYLCASSIASGCTGELFFGEGSRLTVL.

This sequence joins TRBV7-3 and TRBJ2-3, with D maybe TRBD2 (6 bases). CDR1 SGHTA and CDR2 FQGTGA come from the germline V gene. The CDR3 length is 15 residues. With 3 bases removed from V and 2 bases from J, the gap between germline ends came to 12 bases. The CDR3 loop is CASSLGTSFTDTQYF. CDR3 nucleotide sequence: TGTGCCAGCAGCTTGGGGACTTCTTTCACAGATACGCAGTATTTT.

This clone came up a few times. V is TRBV2 and J is TRBJ2-1, with 8 nucleotides matching TRBD2. In germline, CDR1 is SNHLY, CDR2 FYNNEI. The V segment lost 5 bases and the J segment 12 bases; nucleotides outside the gene matches: 12. CDR3 length: 14 amino acids. As DNA, the CDR3 is TGTGCCAGCAGTATTCCAGCGGGGGTAGTTGGGCAGTTCTTC. This codes for CASSIPAGVVGQFF.

The chain recombines TRBV6-4 with TRBJ2-3; 11 bases map to TRBD2. From germline, CDR1 is MRHNA and CDR2 SNTAGT. The CDR3 consists of 16 residues. Losses at the gene ends were 3 bases for V and 3 bases for J; bases not matched to a gene: 5. CDR3 residues: CASSEEGTSGTDTQYF. The CDR3 region has the DNA TGTGCCAGCAGTGAAGAAGGGACTAGCGGTACAGATACGCAGTATTTT.

The chain combines TRBV5-4 with TRBJ2-5, with 10 bases that match TRBD1. The CDR3 has 13 residues. Germline assignment: CDR1 SGHNT and CDR2 YYREEE (reference sequence). V gave up 10 bases and J gave up 5 bases; unmatched junction bases: 8. The CDR3 protein is CAGRQGAGETQYF. The CDR3 bases are TGTGCCGGAAGACAGGGGGCTGGGGAGACCCAGTACTTC.

V and J are TRBV9 and TRBJ1-1; 8 bases line up with TRBD1. Germline lookup yields CDR1 SGDLS and CDR2 YYNGEE. The CDR3 totals 14 residues. Trimming took 3 bases from V and 5 from J; bases not matched to a gene: 6. CDR3 in amino acids: CASSETGGATEAFF. The CDR3 region has the DNA TGTGCCAGCAGCGAAACAGGGGGTGCGACTGAAGCTTTCTTT. The complete variable domain, with remaining parts taken from reference TRBV9 and TRBJ1-1, reads DSGVTQTPKHLITATGQRVTLRCSPRSGDLSVYWYQQSLDQGLQFLIQYYNGEERAKGNILERFSAQQFPDLHSELNLSSLELGDSALYFCASSETGGATEAFFGQGTRLTVV.

A note on this clone: One junction end does not reproduce the germline sequence, and a read error may be involved. The rearrangement joins TRBV19 to TRBJ2-2; 8 nucleotides match TRBD1. Looked up from germline, CDR1 is LNHDA and CDR2 is SQIVND (reference sequence). This CDR3 spans 18 amino acids. The CDR3 loop is CASSMSVAQGAKTGELFF. CDR3 DNA sequence: TGTGCCAGTAGTATGAGCGTAGCTCAGGGGGCGAAAACCGGGGAGCTGTTTTTT.

This CDR3 is CASSPAGRNSEKLFF. CDR3 coding DNA: TGTGCCAGCAGTCCGGCAGGGAGGAATTCTGAAAAACTGTTTTTT. This sequence joins TRBV27 and TRBJ1-4; a weak D match, TRBD1 (5 bases). From germline, CDR1 is MNHEY and CDR2 SMNVEV (reference sequence). The CDR3 runs to 15 residues. V was clipped by 5 bases and J by 7 bases, with 17 bases between them.

V gene TRBV27 combines with J gene TRBJ1-2, with TRBD1 identical over 9 bases. CDR3 length equals 15 residues. Germline V lookup: CDR1 MNHEY, CDR2 SMNVEV (reference sequence). With V trimmed by 0 bases and J by 4 bases, 3 bases remained unmatched. The CDR3 is CASSLSSTGGYGYTF. The CDR3 DNA sequence: TGTGCCAGCAGTTTATCGTCGACAGGGGGCTATGGCTACACCTTC.

The J gene is TRBJ2-3, the V gene TRBV29-1; D is unclear. Germline CDR1 is SQVTM and CDR2 is ANQGSEA. The V end was cut by 4 bases, the J end by 3 bases, with 8 bases between. The CDR3 is 12 residues long. DNA for the CDR3: TGCAGCGTTGGCTCGAGAACAGATACGCAGTATTTT. Translating it yields CSVGSRTDTQYF.

CDR3 protein: CASSPGTSSADTQYF. CDR3 bases: TGTGCCAGCAGCCCTGGGACTAGCTCTGCAGATACGCAGTATTTT. The chain joins TRBV7-3 to TRBJ2-3, with 9 nucleotides matching TRBD2. This CDR3 contains 15 residues. CDR1 is SGHTA, CDR2 FQGTGA, per germline. Unmatched junction bases numbered 7, after V lost 5 bases and J lost 4 bases.

The chain couples TRBV28 to TRBJ2-5; TRBD1 might be the D (6 bases). The V end was cut by 6 bases, the J end by 5 bases, with 22 bases between. The CDR3 runs to 16 residues. The germline V gene has CDR1 MDHEN and CDR2 SYDVKM. The CDR3 region is CASRPPDRARQETQYF. In DNA form, the CDR3 reads TGTGCCAGCAGGCCGCCGGACAGAGCCCGCCAGGAGACCCAGTACTTC.

This clone was seen a single time. The chain uses TRBV2 and TRBJ2-1; 10 bases fit TRBD2. With 4 bases clipped from V and 16 bases from J, the junction kept 10 bases outside the gene matches. The CDR3 runs to 13 residues. Germline CDR1 is SNHLY and CDR2 is FYNNEI. CDR3 protein: CASSGSASGSPFF. The DNA of the CDR3 is TGTGCCAGCAGTGGTTCGGCTAGCGGGAGCCCCTTCTTC.

The chain uses TRBV29-1 and TRBJ2-2, with a weak D call TRBD1 (6 bases). Germline CDR1 and CDR2: SQVTM and ANQGSEA. V was clipped by 7 bases and J by 3 bases, with 18 bases between them. The CDR3 is made up of 15 amino acids. CDR3: CSGLTGRGDTGELFF. In nucleotides, the CDR3 is TGCAGCGGCCTTACCGGCAGGGGAGACACCGGGGAGCTGTTTTTT.

This clone is a singleton in its sample. The chain carries TRBV7-2 and TRBJ1-3; possible D gene TRBD1, 5 bases. Trimming pared 1 base from V and 3 bases from J, leaving 13 bases between. The CDR3 loop spans 16 amino acids. Looked up from germline, CDR1 is SGHTA and CDR2 is FQGNSA. CDR3 nucleotides: TGTGCCAGCAGCTTAGGCGGGGGGTTCAGTGGAAACACCATATATTTT. This codes for CASSLGGGFSGNTIYF.

This chain uses TRBV4-1 with TRBJ2-3; D perhaps matches TRBD2 (6 bases). The germline CDR1 and CDR2 sequences are MGHRA and YSYEKL. CDR3 size: 16 residues. Trimming removed 0 bases from V and 1 base from J, with 11 bases in between. The CDR3 sequence is CASSQDKRRGTDTQYF. Written as DNA, the CDR3 is TGCGCCAGCAGCCAAGATAAGCGGAGGGGCACAGATACGCAGTATTTT.

The rearrangement uses TRBV5-1 and TRBJ1-2; no clear D. The germline gives CDR1 SGHRS, CDR2 YFSETQ. CDR3 size: 13 residues. V was pared by 4 bases and J by 2 bases, with 9 bases between. CDR3: CASSPDANYGYTF. The CDR3 DNA follows: TGCGCCAGCAGCCCAGATGCCAACTATGGCTACACCTTC. Filled out from reference TRBV5-1 and TRBJ1-2, the complete variable domain reads KAGVTQTPRYLIKTRGQQVTLSCSPISGHRSVSWYQQTPGQGLQFLFEYFSETQRNKGNFPGRFSGRQFSNSRSEMNVSTLELGDSALYLCASSPDANYGYTFGSGTRLTVV.

J is TRBJ2-3 and V is TRBV4-1; D gene uncertain. Germline CDR1 reads MGHRA; CDR2 reads YSYEKL. V was pared by 0 bases and J by 7 bases, with 8 bases between. This CDR3 spans 13 amino acids. The chain's CDR3 is CASSQDSVNTQYF. CDR3 nucleotide sequence: TGCGCCAGCAGCCAAGATAGTGTTAATACGCAGTATTTT.

The chain links TRBV4-1 to TRBJ1-6; 8 bases fit TRBD1. Germline CDR1 is MGHRA and CDR2 is YSYEKL. The CDR3 loop spans 16 amino acids. The V segment lost 1 base and the J segment 5 bases; nucleotides outside the gene matches: 4. In nucleotides, the CDR3 is TGCGCCAGCAGCCAAGCAGGGGGCGGCAATAATTCACCCCTCCACTTT. Its protein is CASSQAGGGNNSPLHF.

In DNA, the CDR3 is TGTGCCAGCAGTTTATTCCCCCTAGCGGGAAGTAATGAGCAGTTCTTC. Encoded protein: CASSLFPLAGSNEQFF. This chain links TRBV27 with TRBJ2-1; 9 nucleotides align to TRBD2. The CDR3 consists of 16 residues. The germline gives CDR1 MNHEY, CDR2 SMNVEV (reference sequence). The J segment lost 7 bases and the V segment lost 1 base, leaving 8 bases of the junction unmatched.

The gene calls are TRBV2 and TRBJ2-3; 8 nucleotides agree with TRBD1. J lost 2 bases, V lost 6 bases, and 7 bases had no gene match. Germline V gene sequence: CDR1 SNHLY, CDR2 FYNNEI. The CDR3 covers 15 residues. CDR3 loop: CASSRQGMSTDTQYF. Written as DNA, the CDR3 is TGTGCCAGCAGCCGACAGGGGATGTCCACAGATACGCAGTATTTT.